Sequencing of this T cell receptor (beta chain) was carried out in a study of blood T cell repertoires in COVID-19. V lost 5 bases, J lost 5 bases, and 17 bases stayed unmatched. Germline lookup yields CDR1 LGHDT and CDR2 YNNKEL (reference sequence). The CDR3 sequence is 18 residues long. TCRdb's copy holds only in-frame clones and misses some; the assay was immunoSEQ multiplex PCR. The repertoire has tens of thousands of clones, about 70% of them found once; the top ten carry around 25%. The receptor was derived from a woman aged 55-70 years in a cohort sampled during active or convalescent COVID-19. This chain uses TRBV3-1 (or the pseudogene TRBV3-2) with TRBJ2-4, with TRBD2 identical over 8 bases. Material: peripheral blood. The CDR3 DNA follows: TGTGCCAGCAGCGGGACTCTGGGCGTAGCGGGGATTCAAAACATTCAGTACTTC. The encoded protein is CASSGTLGVAGIQNIQYF.